The present T cell receptor beta chain was sequenced within a study of blood T cell repertoires in COVID-19 (dated by TCRdb to about 2020). With regard to the full study: Samples covering the acute and convalescent phases of COVID-19 were provided by collaborators in the United States, Italy and Spain. The prospective study material was composed of cDNA or gDNA derived from T cells, B-cell-depleted T cells, or PBMCs. The dataset comprised deeply sampled blood TCRbeta repertoires from subjects exposed to, actively infected with, or recovered from COVID-19. The repertoires were released in a freely available public database intended as a resource for research on the immune response to SARS-CoV-2. The samples were drawn from two sources: the first 160 participants of the ongoing ImmuneRACE study, and fewer than 1,500 subjects contributed by 6 global collaborators. A de-identified subject ID, COVID-19 status, age in years and sex were almost always included in the sample metadata. Where HLA class I and class II types were available, the types were taken from metadata supplied by the sample provider, not from assay-based typing.

The germline V gene provides CDR1 MNHEY and CDR2 SVGAGI. The V and J ends are trimmed by 5 bases and 2 bases, leaving 12 bases between them. The CDR3 starts with the cysteine, ends with the phenylalanine, and has 14 residues. Just the 42-base CDR3 DNA is kept, in frame starting at base 1. TCRbeta CDR3 regions were amplified from genomic DNA using the immunoSEQ Assay, a bias-controlled multiplex PCR. The original methods were these. Nucleated cell counts per sample were estimated from amplification of reference gene primers within the assay. To quantify the absolute abundance of each unique TCRbeta CDR3 rearrangement, sequence reads were collapsed and filtered. For each sample, productive Simpson clonality was calculated by taking the square root of Simpson's diversity index across productive rearrangements. What TCRdb holds here is the immuneACCESS table cut down to in-frame rearrangements. Part of the clones is not present; checked against another copy, under half of the missing clones reflect an unresolved V gene, and the others are unexplained. V and J calls and clone size follow that table, whereas D and trimming were derived from the DNA. This sample lists tens of thousands of clones; approximately 86% were detected once. Clones ranked in the top ten supply approximately 12% of the sample.

Study-level results and caveats: The quantity of clinical and demographic metadata differed by source and by participant and was supplied without curation.

Notes on this clone: What this receptor recognizes is not known. Per-base qualities were not stored, and no clone one base away is much larger.

Collaborating institutions collected whole blood in K2EDTA tubes following their own protocols. For TCRbeta analysis, collaborators shipped samples as frozen whole blood, isolated PBMCs, or DNA extracted from either of those sample types. The source is a human donor in a cohort sampled during active COVID-19. The rearrangement joined TRBV6-5 to TRBJ1-2; no D segment can be confidently identified. Source material: peripheral blood. The DNA reads as follows: TGTGCCAGCAGTCCCCAAGCGGGCAACTATGGCTACACCTTC. This codes for CASSPQAGNYGYTF.